This entry features one TCR beta chain sequence. Its target is unknown. PCR used 60 Vbeta primers and 13 Jbeta primers. Profiling relied on immunoSEQ multiplex PCR, and the TCRdb table lists in-frame clones only, not all of them. The sample includes 55,000 to 65,000 clones, around 90% seen only once; the top ten take approximately 1.4%. This entry is derived from a study of cytomegalovirus exposure and HLA in healthy donors. Donors likely had unrecorded immune exposures despite being nominally healthy when sampled. The CDR3 has 17 residues. Trimming at V came to 3 bases and at J to 4 bases, leaving 6 bases not matched to a gene. Per germline, CDR1 KGHSH and CDR2 LQKENI. Study-level findings and limits: The study listed some 160 cytomegalovirus-associated TCR beta chains. Data from an earlier analysis indicated that most TCR beta V segments were productive either about 87% or about 30% of the time.

The sequence was obtained from a man aged 30 to 39 in good health and CMV-seropositive. Sequenced material: PBMCs. J is TRBJ2-2 and V is TRBV18; TRBD1 matches 12 bases. The CDR3 nucleotides are TGTGCCAGCTCACCGAAGGCGGGACAGGGGGCCACCGGGGAGCTGTTTTTT. The encoded protein is CASSPKAGQGATGELFF.